The rows below give T cell receptor beta chains drawn from one sample of a study of blood T cell repertoires in COVID-19. Using immunoSEQ multiplex PCR, the repertoire was profiled, and TCRdb retains in-frame clones only, with some absent. The profile shows 30,000 to 40,000 clones, around nine tenths of them singletons. Sample: peripheral blood. These receptors were obtained from a human donor with active COVID-19. The donor label of this sample is uncertain. Both conserved end residues are part of each CDR3. D genes are given only for firm matches. Expanded clones get a size class; other rows say once, few or many, or leave the size out.

v_call	clone_size	j_call	d_call	cdr3_nt	cdr3_aa
TRBV19	NA	TRBJ2-1	TRBD1	TGTGCCAGTAGGCGACAGGGGCAATTCACCAAGCAGTTCTTC	CASRRQGQFTKQFF
TRBV3-1/TRBV3-2	NA	TRBJ1-1	NA	TGTGCCAGCAGCCCCCCCCAGGGTAAGAACACTGAAGCTTTCTTT	CASSPPQGKNTEAFF
TRBV4-3	NA	TRBJ1-4	TRBD1	TGCGCCAGCAGCCGATCAGACAGGGGTAATGAAAAACTGTTTTTT	CASSRSDRGNEKLFF
TRBV5-1	NA	TRBJ2-1	TRBD1	TGCGCCAGCAGCTTGTTGGGACAGTCCTACAATGAGCAGTTCTTC	CASSLLGQSYNEQFF
TRBV5-1	NA	TRBJ1-1	NA	TGCGCCAGCAGCTTGGATGGGGGCGGAACTGAAGCTTTCTTT	CASSLDGGGTEAFF
TRBV28	few	TRBJ1-2	TRBD1	TGTGCCAGCAGTTCCCGGACAGGGTTTAGACATGGCTACACCTTC	CASSSRTGFRHGYTF
TRBV29-1	NA	TRBJ2-7	TRBD1	TGCAGCGTTTCCGGGACAGGGACCCTTCACAGCTTC	CSVSGTGTLHSF
TRBV13	NA	TRBJ2-1	NA	TGTGCCAGCAGCCGACAACGGGGTCCAACAGGGCTCATCTTC	CASSRQRGPTGLIF
TRBV12-3/TRBV12-4	NA	TRBJ1-4	NA	TGTGCCAGCACCCAGGGAACTAATGAAAAACTGTTTTTT	CASTQGTNEKLFF
TRBV2	NA	TRBJ2-5	TRBD2	TGTGCCAGCAGTGAATCTGTGGTAGCGGGAGCTTTGGGTGAGGAGACCCAGTACTTC	CASSESVVAGALGEETQYF
TRBV7-2	NA	TRBJ1-1	NA	TGTGCCAGCAGCTTAGCAGGGACAACACGTGAAGCTTTCTTT	CASSLAGTTREAFF
TRBV5-1	NA	TRBJ2-7	NA	TGCGCCAGCAGCGTACAGGGCTCCTACGAGCAGTACTTC	CASSVQGSYEQYF
TRBV14	NA	TRBJ1-2	NA	TGTGCCAGCAGCCAAGACCGAGTTCAGGAATTGAACTATGGCTACACCTTC	CASSQDRVQELNYGYTF
TRBV5-5	once	TRBJ2-4	NA	TGTGCCAGCAGCTTGTTGGCTAGCGAGGCCAAAAACATTCAGTACTTC	CASSLLASEAKNIQYF
TRBV7-2	NA	TRBJ1-1	NA	TGTGCCAGCAGCCCCGACAGATTTGAAGCTTTCTTT	CASSPDRFEAFF
TRBV2	NA	TRBJ2-2	NA	TGTGCCAGCAGTCGTCAGGGCACCGGGGAGCTGTTTTTT	CASSRQGTGELFF
TRBV24-1	NA	TRBJ1-5	NA	TGTGCCACCAGTGGGGCCATGGGAGGCAATCAGCCCCAGCATTTT	CATSGAMGGNQPQHF
TRBV7-9	NA	TRBJ2-1	NA	TGTGCCAGCCAGGGAACATTAGTTCACAATGAGCAGTTCTTC	CASQGTLVHNEQFF
TRBV6-5	NA	TRBJ1-1	TRBD1	TGTGCCAGCAGTTCCCTCGGGACAGGGGACACTGAAGCTTTCTTT	CASSSLGTGDTEAFF
TRBV7-9	NA	TRBJ2-1	NA	TGTGCCAGCAGCTTAGGAACTAGCTCCTACAATGAGCAGTTCTTC	CASSLGTSSYNEQFF
TRBV7-6	few	TRBJ1-1	NA	TGTGCCAGCAGCTTAAGCAGGGCCAACACTGAAGCTTTCTTT	CASSLSRANTEAFF
TRBV9	NA	TRBJ1-3	NA	TGTGCCAGCAGCACCGGGGGGAACTCTGGAAACACCATATATTTT	CASSTGGNSGNTIYF
TRBV27	NA	TRBJ1-1	TRBD1	TGTGCCAGCAGTCTCCTGACAGGGGCTAACACTGAAGCTTTCTTT	CASSLLTGANTEAFF
TRBV7-8	NA	TRBJ2-5	TRBD1	TGTGCCAGCAGCTTACCACAAATACCGGGACAGGGCAAAGAGACCCAGTACTTC	CASSLPQIPGQGKETQYF
TRBV29-1	NA	TRBJ1-1	TRBD1	TGCAGCGTCCGAACACCATACAGGGGGCGAACTGAAGCTTTCTTT	CSVRTPYRGRTEAFF
TRBV9	NA	TRBJ2-2	NA	TGTGCCAGCAGCGTAGGAAGACTAGGTGCGAACACCGGGGAGCTGTTTTTT	CASSVGRLGANTGELFF
TRBV7-9	NA	TRBJ1-1	TRBD1	TGTGCCAGCAACCGGTCGGACAGGAGGAACACTGAAGCTTTCTTT	CASNRSDRRNTEAFF
TRBV2	few	TRBJ1-2	TRBD1	TGTGCCAGCAAAAGGACAGGGGAACTAGGCTACACCTTC	CASKRTGELGYTF